This TCR beta chain is drawn from a study of T cell clones after liver transplantation. Findings of the study overall: Post-transplant time points were not standardized, so conclusions are preliminary.

This clone was counted a few times. Antigen specificity is unknown. Trimming took off 4 bases at V and 4 bases at J, with 19 bases between the two ends. This CDR3 has 16 residues. From germline, CDR1 is SGHRS and CDR2 YFSETQ. The data were produced by immunoSEQ multiplex PCR, yet TCRdb's version contains in-frame clones alone and is incomplete. The repertoire holds around 100,000 clones, 82% seen once, with approximately 0.99% in the top ten. Unstimulated PBMCs were sorted into CD3+CD4+ and CD3+CD8+ populations. The TCR comes from a human donor who received a liver transplant. The chain carries TRBV5-1 and TRBJ2-3; D perhaps matches TRBD2 (6 bases). Source: CD4+ T cells from blood, taken before liver transplant. The DNA for the CDR3 is TGCGCCAGCAGCCAGAACCGGGGGACGGTGGCAGATACGCAGTATTTT. It encodes CASSQNRGTVADTQYF.